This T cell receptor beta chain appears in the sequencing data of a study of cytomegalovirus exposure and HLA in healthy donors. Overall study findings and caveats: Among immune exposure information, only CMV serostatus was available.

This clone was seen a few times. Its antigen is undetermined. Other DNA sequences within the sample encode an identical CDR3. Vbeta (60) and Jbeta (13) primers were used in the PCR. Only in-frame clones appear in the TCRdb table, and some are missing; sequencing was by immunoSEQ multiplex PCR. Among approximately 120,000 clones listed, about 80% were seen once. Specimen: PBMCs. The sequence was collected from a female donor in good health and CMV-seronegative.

The CDR3 bases are TGTGCCAGCAGCACAGGAGGGTCTGGAAACACCATATATTTT. Protein product: CASSTGGSGNTIYF. This chain uses TRBV7-8 with TRBJ1-3; D is perhaps TRBD1 (5 bases). The germline V and J ends were trimmed by 5 bases and 1 base, with 9 bases remaining between them. This CDR3 is 14 amino acids long. CDR1 is SGHVS, CDR2 FQNEAQ, per germline.